The clone carrying this TCR beta chain was counted between two and nine times. No antigen is known for it. TCRdb re-analysed the RT-PCR reads in MiXCR, keeping a single row per CDR3 protein. The data show under 950,000 distinct CDR3 sequences, approximately 22% seen once. This record comes from a study of response to subunit inactivated influenza vaccine. Notes on the study in general: Authors suggested each seasonal influenza vaccination recruits few new T cells.

The CDR3 has 15 amino acids. V shed 6 bases and J 4 bases; nucleotides not matched to a gene: 11. Germline lookup yields CDR1 MNHNS and CDR2 SASEGT. The sequences come from PBMCs from blood, collected 5 days after vaccination. This receptor was identified in a man in his fifties who received an inactivated influenza vaccine. V usage is TRBV6-1 and J usage is TRBJ2-7; 8 nucleotides match TRBD2. CDR3 protein: CASRTSGDLRYEQYF. DNA of the CDR3: TGTGCCAGCAGAACTAGCGGCGACCTTCGGTACGAGCAGTACTTC.